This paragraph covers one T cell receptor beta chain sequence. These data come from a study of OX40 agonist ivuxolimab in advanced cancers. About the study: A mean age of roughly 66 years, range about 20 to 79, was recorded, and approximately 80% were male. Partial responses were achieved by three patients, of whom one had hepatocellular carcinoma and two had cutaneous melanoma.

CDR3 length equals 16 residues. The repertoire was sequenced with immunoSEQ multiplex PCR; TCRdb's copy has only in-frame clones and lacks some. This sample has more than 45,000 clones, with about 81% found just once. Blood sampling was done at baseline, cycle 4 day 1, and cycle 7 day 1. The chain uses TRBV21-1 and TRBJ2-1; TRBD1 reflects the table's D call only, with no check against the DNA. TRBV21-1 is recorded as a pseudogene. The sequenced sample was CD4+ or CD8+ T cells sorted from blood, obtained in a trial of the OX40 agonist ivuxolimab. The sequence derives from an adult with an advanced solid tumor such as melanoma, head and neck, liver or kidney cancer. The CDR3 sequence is CASRKAALPSYNEQFF. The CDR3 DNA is TGTGCCAGCAGAAAAGCGGCCTTACCATCCTACAATGAGCAGTTCTTC.